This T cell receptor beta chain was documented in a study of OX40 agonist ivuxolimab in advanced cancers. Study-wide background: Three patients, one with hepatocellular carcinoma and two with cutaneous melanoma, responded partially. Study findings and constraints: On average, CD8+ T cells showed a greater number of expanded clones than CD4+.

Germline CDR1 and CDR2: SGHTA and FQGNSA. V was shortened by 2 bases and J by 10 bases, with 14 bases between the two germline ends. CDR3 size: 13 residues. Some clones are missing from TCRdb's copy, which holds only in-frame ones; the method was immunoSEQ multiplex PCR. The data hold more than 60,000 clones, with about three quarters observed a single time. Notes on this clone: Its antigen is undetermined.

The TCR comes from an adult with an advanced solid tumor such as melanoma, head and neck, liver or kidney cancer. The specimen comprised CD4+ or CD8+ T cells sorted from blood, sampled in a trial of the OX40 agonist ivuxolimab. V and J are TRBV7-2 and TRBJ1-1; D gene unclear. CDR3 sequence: CASSLFDWGSAFF. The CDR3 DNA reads TGTGCCAGCAGCTTATTCGATTGGGGTTCAGCTTTCTTT.